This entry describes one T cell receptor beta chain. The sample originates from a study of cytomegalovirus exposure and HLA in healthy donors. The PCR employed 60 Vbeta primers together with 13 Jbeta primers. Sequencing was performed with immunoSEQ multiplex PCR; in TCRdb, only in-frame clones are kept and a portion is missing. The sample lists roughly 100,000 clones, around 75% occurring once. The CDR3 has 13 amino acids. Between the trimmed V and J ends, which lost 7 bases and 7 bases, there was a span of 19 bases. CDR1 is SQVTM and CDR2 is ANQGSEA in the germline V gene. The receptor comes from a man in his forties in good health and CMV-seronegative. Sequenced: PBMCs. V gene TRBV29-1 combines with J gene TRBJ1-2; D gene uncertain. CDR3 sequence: CSAGSEPSFGYTF. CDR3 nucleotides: TGCAGCGCCGGCTCGGAGCCGTCTTTTGGCTACACCTTC.